This TCR beta chain was profiled in a study of human T cells and chemical hapten exposure. TCRdb independently ran MiXCR on the RACE reads; one entry per CDR3 protein. There are approximately 400,000 distinct CDR3 sequences in the sample; roughly 5.3% occur only once, and roughly 2.6% lies in the top ten. Documented time point: pre-sensitization, week 0. Treatment here: therapeutic diphenylcyclopropenone sensitization with weekly scalp DPC. V shed 5 bases, J shed 2 bases, and the junction held 15 bases outside the gene matches. This CDR3 comprises 17 residues. CDR1 is SGHVS and CDR2 is FQNEAQ in the germline V gene. This clonotype was picked up many times.

The V call is TRBV7-8, the J call TRBJ2-7; 7 nucleotides align to TRBD1. This receptor was taken from a woman aged 50 to 60 with alopecia areata. Some clones in this sample may be carry-over from other donors' samples. The sequenced sample was whole blood, obtained in connection with sensitization to the hapten diphenylcyclopropenone (DPC). The CDR3 is CASSENRLGTEAYEQYF. DNA of the CDR3: TGTGCCAGCAGCGAAAATCGTTTGGGGACAGAAGCCTACGAGCAGTACTTC.